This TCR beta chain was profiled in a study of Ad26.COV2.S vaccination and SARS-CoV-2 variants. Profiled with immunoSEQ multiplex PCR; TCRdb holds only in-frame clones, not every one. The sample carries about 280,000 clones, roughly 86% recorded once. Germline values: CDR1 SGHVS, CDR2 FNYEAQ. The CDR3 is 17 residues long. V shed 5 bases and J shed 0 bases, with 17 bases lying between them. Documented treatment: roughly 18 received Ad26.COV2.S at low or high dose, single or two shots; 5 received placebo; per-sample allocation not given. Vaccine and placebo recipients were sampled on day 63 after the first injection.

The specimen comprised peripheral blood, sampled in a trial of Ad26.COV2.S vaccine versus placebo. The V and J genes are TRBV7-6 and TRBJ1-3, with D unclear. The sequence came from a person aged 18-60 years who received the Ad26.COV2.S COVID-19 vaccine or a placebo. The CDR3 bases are TGTGCCAGCAGCGGGTCCTACAGCACTTTCTCTGGAAACACCATATATTTT. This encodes CASSGSYSTFSGNTIYF.